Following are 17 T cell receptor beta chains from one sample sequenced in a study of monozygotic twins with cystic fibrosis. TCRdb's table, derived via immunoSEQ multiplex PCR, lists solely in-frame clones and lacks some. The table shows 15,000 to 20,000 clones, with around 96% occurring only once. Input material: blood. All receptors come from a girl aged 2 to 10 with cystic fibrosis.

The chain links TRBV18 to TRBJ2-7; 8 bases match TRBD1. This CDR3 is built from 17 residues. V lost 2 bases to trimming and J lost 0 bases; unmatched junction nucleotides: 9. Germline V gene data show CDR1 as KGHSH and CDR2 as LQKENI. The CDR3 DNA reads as TGTGCCAGCTCACCATCGGGGGACAGGCTTATCTCCTACGAGCAGTACTTC. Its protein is CASSPSGDRLISYEQYF. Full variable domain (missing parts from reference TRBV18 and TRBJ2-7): NAGVMQNPRHLVRRRGQEARLRCSPMKGHSHVYWYRQLPEEGLKFMVYLQKENIIDESGMPKERFSAEFPKEGPSILRIQQVVRGDSAAYFCASSPSGDRLISYEQYFGPGTRLTVT.

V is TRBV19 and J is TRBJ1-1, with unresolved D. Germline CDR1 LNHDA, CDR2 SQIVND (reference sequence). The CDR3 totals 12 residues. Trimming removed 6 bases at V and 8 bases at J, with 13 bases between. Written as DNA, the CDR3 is TGTGCCAGTAGCCGCCGGGAGGCCGAAGCTTTCTTT. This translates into CASSRREAEAFF.

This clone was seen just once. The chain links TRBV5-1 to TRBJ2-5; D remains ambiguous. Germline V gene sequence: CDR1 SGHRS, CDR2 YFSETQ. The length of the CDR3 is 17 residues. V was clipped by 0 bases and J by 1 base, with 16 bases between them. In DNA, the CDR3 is TGCGCCAGCAGCTTGGCATCCCGTTCCGCCAGCCAAGAGACCCAGTACTTC. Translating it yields CASSLASRSASQETQYF.

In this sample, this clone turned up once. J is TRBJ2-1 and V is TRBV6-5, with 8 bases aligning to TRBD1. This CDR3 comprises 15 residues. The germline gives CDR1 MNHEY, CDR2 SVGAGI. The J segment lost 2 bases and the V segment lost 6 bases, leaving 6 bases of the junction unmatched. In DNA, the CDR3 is TGTGCCAGCAGCCCCAGACAGGGGCCCTACAATGAGCAGTTCTTC. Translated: CASSPRQGPYNEQFF.

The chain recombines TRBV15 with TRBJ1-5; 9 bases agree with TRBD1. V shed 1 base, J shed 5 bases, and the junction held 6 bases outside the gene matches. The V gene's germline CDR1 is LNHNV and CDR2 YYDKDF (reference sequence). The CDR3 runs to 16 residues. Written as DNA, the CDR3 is TGTGCCACCAGCAGAGCTCTGACAGGGGGGTATCAGCCCCAGCATTTT. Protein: CATSRALTGGYQPQHF.

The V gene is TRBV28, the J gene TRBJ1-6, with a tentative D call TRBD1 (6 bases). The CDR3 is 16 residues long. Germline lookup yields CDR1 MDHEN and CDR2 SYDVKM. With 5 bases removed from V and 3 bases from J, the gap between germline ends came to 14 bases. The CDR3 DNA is TGTGCCAGCAGTATCACAGGGAGGGACTATAATTCACCCCTCCACTTT. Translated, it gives CASSITGRDYNSPLHF.

The CDR3 region is CASRTSWDGTLSPLHF. Written as DNA, the CDR3 is TGCGCCAGCAGGACAAGCTGGGACGGAACTCTATCACCCCTCCACTTT. This chain uses TRBV5-1 with TRBJ1-6; D might be TRBD1 (5 bases). Germline V lookup: CDR1 SGHRS, CDR2 YFSETQ. Trimming removed 5 bases at V and 10 bases at J, with 22 bases between. The CDR3 consists of 16 residues.

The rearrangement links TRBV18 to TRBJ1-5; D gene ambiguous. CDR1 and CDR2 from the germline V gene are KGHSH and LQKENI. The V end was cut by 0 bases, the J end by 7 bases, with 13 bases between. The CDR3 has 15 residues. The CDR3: CASSPPSEGGQPQHF. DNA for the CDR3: TGTGCCAGCTCACCACCGTCGGAGGGAGGGCAGCCCCAGCATTTT.

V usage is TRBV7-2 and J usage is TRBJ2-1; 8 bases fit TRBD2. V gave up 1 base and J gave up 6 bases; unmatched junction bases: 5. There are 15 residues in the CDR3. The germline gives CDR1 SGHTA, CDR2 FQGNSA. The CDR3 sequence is CASSLVGLAGNEQFF. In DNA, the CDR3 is TGTGCCAGCAGCTTAGTGGGGCTAGCGGGCAATGAGCAGTTCTTC.

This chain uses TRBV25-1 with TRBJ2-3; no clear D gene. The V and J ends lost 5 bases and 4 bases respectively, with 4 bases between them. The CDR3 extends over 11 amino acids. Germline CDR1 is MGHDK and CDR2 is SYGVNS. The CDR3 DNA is TGTGCCAGCAGTAGCGCAGATACGCAGTATTTT. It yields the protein CASSSADTQYF.

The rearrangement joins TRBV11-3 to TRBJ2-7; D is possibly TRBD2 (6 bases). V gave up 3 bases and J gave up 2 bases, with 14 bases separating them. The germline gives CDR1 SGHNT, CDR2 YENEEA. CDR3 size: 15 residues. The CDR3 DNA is TGTGCCAGCAGCTTCGTTGGGGGGAGAACCTACGAGCAGTACTTC. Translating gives CASSFVGGRTYEQYF.

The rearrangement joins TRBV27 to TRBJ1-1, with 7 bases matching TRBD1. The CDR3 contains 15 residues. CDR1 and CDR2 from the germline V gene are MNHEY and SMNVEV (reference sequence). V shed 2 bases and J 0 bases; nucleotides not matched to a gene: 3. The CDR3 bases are TGTGCCAGCAGTTTAGACAGGGCTATGAACACTGAAGCTTTCTTT. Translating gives CASSLDRAMNTEAFF.

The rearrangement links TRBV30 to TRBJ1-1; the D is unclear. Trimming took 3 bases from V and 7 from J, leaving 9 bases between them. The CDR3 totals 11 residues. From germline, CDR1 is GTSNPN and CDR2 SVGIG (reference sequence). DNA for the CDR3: TGTGCCTGGAGCGTCGTAAGTGAAGCTTTCTTT. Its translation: CAWSVVSEAFF.

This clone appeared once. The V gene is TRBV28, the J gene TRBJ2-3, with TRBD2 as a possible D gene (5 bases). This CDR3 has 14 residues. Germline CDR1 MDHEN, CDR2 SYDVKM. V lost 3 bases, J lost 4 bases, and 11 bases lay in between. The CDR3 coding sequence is TGTGCCAGCAGTTTTATCCCCGGGGCAGATACGCAGTATTTT. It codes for CASSFIPGADTQYF.

Written as DNA, the CDR3 is TGTGCCTGGAGTGTACCTGGGGCAGTAAGCTCCTACAATGAGCAGTTCTTC. Its translation is CAWSVPGAVSSYNEQFF. V usage is TRBV30 and J usage is TRBJ2-1, with a tentative D call TRBD1 (5 bases). The CDR3 is made up of 17 amino acids. Trimming removed 0 bases at V and 0 bases at J, with 15 bases between. Germline CDR1 GTSNPN, CDR2 SVGIG (reference sequence).

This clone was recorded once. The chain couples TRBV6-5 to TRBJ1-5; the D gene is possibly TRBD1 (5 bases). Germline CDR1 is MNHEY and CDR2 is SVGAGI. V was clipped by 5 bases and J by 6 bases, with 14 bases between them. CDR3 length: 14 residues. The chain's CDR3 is CASSGSGGGQPQHF. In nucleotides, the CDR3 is TGTGCCAGCAGTGGGAGTGGCGGGGGTCAGCCCCAGCATTTT.

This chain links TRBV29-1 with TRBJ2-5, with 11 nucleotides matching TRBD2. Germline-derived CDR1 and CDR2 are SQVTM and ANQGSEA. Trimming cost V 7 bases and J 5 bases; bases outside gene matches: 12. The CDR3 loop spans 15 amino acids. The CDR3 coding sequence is TGCAGCGGATTTAGCGGGGGGGCCTTTGGGGAGACCCAGTACTTC. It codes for CSGFSGGAFGETQYF.